This TCR beta chain is from a study of a mutant IDH1 vaccine in newly diagnosed glioma. Study context: Vaccinations were initiated 4-6 weeks following radiotherapy alone, or were given together with temozolomide cycles.

Germline-derived CDR1 and CDR2 are SGHTA and FQGNSA. The CDR3 runs 15 residues. Trimming at V came to 3 bases and at J to 6 bases, leaving 7 bases not matched to a gene. TCRdb keeps only in-frame clones here, not all; method: immunoSEQ multiplex PCR. Found here are 60,000 or so clones, about 89% of them singletons; the top ten hold 1.5% to 2%. The sample's time point: week 11, during vaccination. Mutant IDH1 20-mer peptide, at 300 ug, made up each vaccine dose, with topical imiquimod. The donor cohort comprised cases of new WHO grade 3 or 4 IDH1-mutant, ATRX-lost astrocytoma. Notes on this clone: Its specificity is unknown.

The study's findings and limits: Overall, around 93% of patients had vaccine-induced immune responses. Apparently unrelated to pseudoprogression were changes in the top peripheral T cell clonotypes.

V gene TRBV7-2 combines with J gene TRBJ1-3; 8 positions agree with TRBD1. The clonotype was recovered from a man aged 40-49 years with glioma. This specimen consisted of PBMCs, obtained from a glioma patient whose treatment included an IDH1 peptide vaccine. The CDR3 is CASSFQGADENTIYF. Written as DNA, the CDR3 is TGTGCCAGCAGCTTTCAGGGGGCGGACGAAAACACCATATATTTT.